Sequencing of this TCR beta chain was carried out in a study of T cells in tumors after PD-1 blockade. For the study at large: Either cemiplimab 350 mg every 2 weeks or pembrolizumab 200 mg every 3 weeks was given. Some patients also took daily vismodegib 150 mg during anti-PD-1 treatment.

Sequencing used immunoSEQ multiplex PCR; TCRdb keeps in-frame clones, though not all of them. The sample carries under 75,000 clones, about 74% recorded once. Specimen: PBMCs, collected after anti-PD-1 treatment. This receptor was identified in a human donor with basal cell carcinoma.

CDR3 in amino acids: CASRRQAQGTEAFF. Here the CDR3 DNA reads TGTGCCAGTAGAAGACAGGCGCAGGGCACTGAAGCTTTCTTT. V and J are TRBV19 and TRBJ1-1; D is possibly TRBD1 (6 bases). V lost 6 bases, J lost 4 bases, and 15 bases lay in between. The CDR3 is 14 amino acids. The V gene's germline CDR1 is LNHDA and CDR2 SQIVND (reference sequence).